One and the same sample provided the 13 T cell receptor beta chains below, sequenced in a study of shared clonotypes between healthy human individuals (dated by TCRdb to the early 2020s). For the CD8 naive samples, CD45RO-negative cells were positively selected for CCR7, yielding a CD45RA+CCR7+ population from which TemRA cells were excluded. Library prep was done by the immunoSEQ multiplex PCR assay. TCRdb provides this immuneACCESS table in a form limited to in-frame rearrangements. Some clones are lacking; in checked studies, under half of them reflect an unresolved V gene, and why the rest are absent is not known. This sample has about 820,000 clones in its table, and around 93% of those were observed once. The ten largest clones take up approximately 25% of the sample. Sequencing was performed on naive CD8+ T cells sorted from blood. Reading the label with the study, this specimen's cell subset or site is: CD45RA+CCR7+. The receptors derive from a man aged 25-45 years in good health.

The chain uses TRBV9 and TRBJ2-1; 7 nucleotides match TRBD2. This CDR3 has 15 amino acids. Trimming cost V 3 bases and J 5 bases; bases outside gene matches: 8. Germline V lookup: CDR1 SGDLS, CDR2 YYNGEE. This CDR3 is CASSATGTINNEQFF. The CDR3 nucleotides are TGTGCCAGCAGCGCCACCGGGACTATAAACAATGAGCAGTTCTTC. Together with reference TRBV9 and TRBJ2-1, the CDR3 gives the full variable domain: DSGVTQTPKHLITATGQRVTLRCSPRSGDLSVYWYQQSLDQGLQFLIQYYNGEERAKGNILERFSAQQFPDLHSELNLSSLELGDSALYFCASSATGTINNEQFFGPGTRLTVL.

This chain connects TRBV7-9 to TRBJ2-7, with D hard to call. The CDR3 extends over 12 amino acids. Trimming left V 9 bases short and J 0 bases short, with 9 bases between. The germline V gene has CDR1 SEHNR and CDR2 FQNEAQ (reference sequence). CDR3 loop: CASRSSSYEQYF. The CDR3 nucleotides are TGTGCCAGTCGGTCGAGCTCCTACGAGCAGTACTTC.

CDR3 protein: CASRDRGGTYEQYF. CDR3 in DNA: TGTGCCAGCAGAGACAGGGGGGGTACCTACGAGCAGTACTTC. The chain uses TRBV5-4 and TRBJ2-7; 9 nucleotides align to TRBD1. The germline V gene encodes CDR1 SGHNT and CDR2 YYREEE (reference sequence). J lost 2 bases, V lost 5 bases, and 5 bases had no gene match. The CDR3 runs 14 residues.

The table lists this clone with a count of one. V gene TRBV2 combines with J gene TRBJ2-7, with 9 bases matching TRBD2. This CDR3 spans 14 amino acids. V lost 4 bases, J lost 6 bases, and 7 bases stayed unmatched. Germline assignment: CDR1 SNHLY and CDR2 FYNNEI. The CDR3 DNA reads as TGTGCCAGCAGTGCGACTAGCGGACCTCCCGAGCAGTACTTC. As protein: CASSATSGPPEQYF.

The CDR3 spells CASSPGIINYNEQFF. CDR3 nucleotide sequence: TGTGCCAGCAGCCCTGGGATAATAAACTACAATGAGCAGTTCTTC. J is TRBJ2-1 and V is TRBV7-9; D is uncertain. The CDR3 sequence is 15 residues long. The V and J ends lost 5 bases and 3 bases respectively, with 14 bases between them. Germline assignment: CDR1 SEHNR and CDR2 FQNEAQ (reference sequence). Full variable domain (remainder filled in from reference TRBV7-9 and TRBJ2-1): DTGVSQNPRHKITKRGQNVTFRCDPISEHNRLYWYRQTLGQGPEFLTYFQNEAQLEKSRLLSDRFSAERPKGSFSTLEIQRTEQGDSAMYLCASSPGIINYNEQFFGPGTRLTVL.

J is TRBJ2-2 and V is TRBV30; 7 nucleotides match TRBD1. The CDR3 runs to 15 residues. The V and J ends lost 3 bases and 1 base, in that order; junction bases with no gene match: 5. The germline gives CDR1 GTSNPN, CDR2 SVGIG (reference sequence). The CDR3 coding sequence is TGTGCCTGGAGCACGGGGACAGTGAACACCGGGGAGCTGTTTTTT. Its translation: CAWSTGTVNTGELFF.

The sample holds one count of this clone. V is TRBV30 and J is TRBJ2-7, with 9 bases aligning to TRBD1. This CDR3 contains 16 residues. Per germline, CDR1 GTSNPN and CDR2 SVGIG (reference sequence). Trimming took 3 bases from V and 3 from J; bases not matched to a gene: 12. CDR3 residues: CAWSGEREDRGYEQYF. For the CDR3, the DNA is TGTGCCTGGAGCGGGGAACGCGAGGACAGGGGCTACGAGCAGTACTTC.

Details on this clone: Other DNA sequences in the same sample also yield this CDR3. The chain recombines TRBV27 with TRBJ2-7; TRBD2 is a possible D gene (6 bases). Trimming cost V 5 bases and J 6 bases, with 11 bases left between them. The CDR3 is made up of 12 amino acids. Germline V gives CDR1 MNHEY, CDR2 SMNVEV (reference sequence). The DNA for the CDR3 is TGTGCCAGCAGTCTTCGGGGAGGCGAGCAGTACTTC. This codes for CASSLRGGEQYF.

The chain links TRBV7-2 to TRBJ2-7, with D uncertain. With 0 bases removed from V and 2 bases from J, the gap between germline ends came to 5 bases. The CDR3 is 13 residues long. Germline assignment: CDR1 SGHTA and CDR2 FQGNSA. The CDR3 region has the DNA TGTGCCAGCAGCTTAGCGGAGACCTACGAGCAGTACTTC. Protein sequence: CASSLAETYEQYF.

The rearrangement links TRBV7-8 to TRBJ2-5, with D hard to call. Deletions cut 0 bases from V and 0 bases from J, with 5 bases between. Looked up from germline, CDR1 is SGHVS and CDR2 is FQNEAQ. This CDR3 is built from 14 residues. CDR3 in amino acids: CASSLAAYQETQYF. The CDR3 DNA is TGTGCCAGCAGCTTAGCCGCTTACCAAGAGACCCAGTACTTC. Full variable domain (remainder filled in from reference TRBV7-8 and TRBJ2-5): GAGVSQSPRYKVAKRGQDVALRCDPISGHVSLFWYQQALGQGPEFLTYFQNEAQLDKSGLPSDRFFAERPEGSVSTLKIQRTQQEDSAVYLCASSLAAYQETQYFGPGTRLLVL.

A remark on this clone: The sample has other DNA sequences that encode this CDR3 too. The V and J genes are TRBV11-2 and TRBJ2-5, with TRBD2 matching 7 bases. Germline CDR1 and CDR2: SGHAT and FQNNGV. V dropped 1 base and J dropped 1; count of bases not matched to a gene: 3. The CDR3 contains 15 residues. The CDR3 protein is CASSLGGGSQETQYF. The CDR3 DNA is TGTGCCAGCAGCTTAGGGGGGGGTAGCCAAGAGACCCAGTACTTC.

This rearrangement joins TRBV27 to TRBJ1-1; D is unresolved. Trimming pared 10 bases from V and 6 bases from J, leaving 24 bases between. CDR1 is MNHEY and CDR2 is SMNVEV in the germline V gene (reference sequence). The CDR3 contains 15 residues. The CDR3 loop reads CATAPGTYRESEAFF. Here the CDR3 DNA reads TGTGCCACCGCTCCTGGAACTTACCGGGAATCTGAAGCTTTCTTT.

This clone was seen only once. The chain couples TRBV7-9 to TRBJ2-4, with 7 bases lining up with TRBD2. V was pared by 2 bases and J by 0 bases, with 4 bases of the junction left unmatched. Germline values: CDR1 SEHNR, CDR2 FQNEAQ (reference sequence). CDR3 length: 16 residues. CDR3 nucleotide sequence: TGTGCCAGCAGCTTATGGATAGCGGGAGCCAAAAACATTCAGTACTTC. This codes for CASSLWIAGAKNIQYF.